Here is one T cell receptor beta chain with its context. Its matching antigen is unknown. Time point denoted: pre-treatment sample, taken before nivolumab and TIL therapy. Adults with stage 4 NSCLC were enrolled in a phase I trial. The entry originates in a study of TIL therapy for anti-PD-1-resistant metastatic lung cancer. Study summary: Tumor harvest preceded PD-1/PD-L1 blockade, followed by nivolumab treatment.

Study findings and constraints: TIL clonotype persistence in blood showed no apparent association with response.

The libraries were made with immunoSEQ v3. Sequencing depth was about 2 million read pairs for survey level, roughly 4.5-6.5 million for deep. Profiled with immunoSEQ multiplex PCR; TCRdb holds only in-frame clones, not every one. Among tens of thousands of clones, around nine tenths were seen once, and the ten largest hold just over 2.5%. V dropped 11 bases and J dropped 7 bases, with 14 bases sitting between them. This CDR3 comprises 11 residues. The germline V gene has CDR1 MNHEY and CDR2 SVGAGI. The sequence was obtained from a person between 25 and 79 years old with non-small cell lung cancer. This material consisted of blood, taken at baseline. The V gene is TRBV6-5, the J gene TRBJ1-1; D unresolved. CDR3 residues: CASLWAFEAFF. Here the CDR3 DNA reads TGTGCCTCCCTCTGGGCTTTTGAAGCTTTCTTT.